The 31 T cell receptor beta chains given below trace back to one sample, sequenced in a study of CD8 T cells in Susac syndrome. The authors reverse transcribed roughly 0.5 to 1 ug RNA with random hexamers. In TCRdb, the immunoSEQ multiplex PCR reads were re-called with MiXCR into one record per CDR3 protein. The sample carries some 140,000 distinct CDR3 sequences, approximately 90% recorded once. Sequenced material: CD8+ T cells from PBMCs. The receptors originated from a human donor with multiple sclerosis.

The DNA for the CDR3 is TGTGCCAGCAGCTTGACTAGCGTCTACGAGCAGTACTTC. Residues: CASSLTSVYEQYF. The chain carries TRBV5-6 and TRBJ2-7; 7 bases fit TRBD2. Germline V gene sequence: CDR1 SGHDT, CDR2 YYEEEE. The CDR3 spans 13 residues. V gave up 1 base and J gave up 3 bases; unmatched junction bases: 1.

This chain uses TRBV5-1 with TRBJ2-7, with TRBD2 matching over 8 bases. This CDR3 region has 14 residues. V shed 1 base, J shed 6 bases, and the junction held 6 bases outside the gene matches. CDR1 is SGHRS and CDR2 is YFSETQ in the germline V gene. CDR3 coding DNA: TGCGCCAGCAGCTTGCCGGGGGGGTTAGCCGAGCAGTACTTC. It translates to CASSLPGGLAEQYF.

The CDR3 nucleotides are TGTGCCAGCAGCCAAGACCCCGGGGGGGAGGACAATCAGCCCCAGCATTTT. Protein sequence: CASSQDPGGEDNQPQHF. The chain recombines TRBV3-1 with TRBJ1-5; D may be TRBD1 (5 bases). This CDR3 spans 17 amino acids. Per the germline V gene, CDR1 is LGHDT and CDR2 is YNNKEL (reference sequence). V lost 0 bases and J lost 3, with 15 bases in between.

This clonotype has only a few counts. The chain carries TRBV5-4 and TRBJ2-2; D is undetermined. This CDR3 spans 15 amino acids. V lost 0 bases to trimming and J lost 1 base, with 7 bases between them. CDR1 is SGHNT, CDR2 YYREEE, per germline (reference sequence). CDR3 in DNA: TGTGCCAGCAGCTTGGCATGGGGGAACACCGGGGAGCTGTTTTTT. Its translation: CASSLAWGNTGELFF.

The chain links TRBV4-1 to TRBJ2-7; D ambiguous. Germline V lookup: CDR1 MGHRA, CDR2 YSYEKL. The CDR3 length is 14 residues. V lost 1 base, J lost 0 bases, and 7 bases lay in between. The CDR3: CASSQGHSSYEQYF. The CDR3 bases are TGCGCCAGCAGCCAAGGACACAGCTCCTACGAGCAGTACTTC.

CDR3 DNA sequence: TGTGCCAGCAGCCTGACAGGGGGGGTCGACGAGCAGTACTTC. It translates to CASSLTGGVDEQYF. The J gene is TRBJ2-7, the V gene TRBV9, with 9 bases lining up with TRBD1. The CDR3 is 14 amino acids. V gave up 4 bases and J gave up 5 bases; unmatched junction bases: 7. Germline CDR1 SGDLS, CDR2 YYNGEE.

The V and J genes are TRBV11-2 and TRBJ2-7; D unclear. Per the germline V gene, CDR1 is SGHAT and CDR2 is FQNNGV. Between the trimmed V and J ends, which lost 3 bases and 0 bases, there was a span of 12 bases. The CDR3 consists of 15 residues. CDR3 sequence (DNA): TGTGCCAGCAGCTTGTACGACGCCGGCTCCTACGAGCAGTACTTC. It translates to CASSLYDAGSYEQYF.

The J gene is TRBJ1-2, the V gene TRBV12-3 or TRBV12-4; no clear D gene. This CDR3 spans 13 amino acids. Trimming cost V 4 bases and J 3 bases, with 9 bases left between them. The CDR3 spells CASSYGLDYGYTF. The CDR3 DNA reads TGTGCCAGCAGTTATGGCCTCGACTATGGCTACACCTTC.

The chain joins TRBV19 to TRBJ1-5, with a weak D call TRBD1 (5 bases). The V end was cut by 4 bases, the J end by 1 base, with 11 bases between. CDR1 LNHDA and CDR2 SQIVND come from the germline V gene (reference sequence). This CDR3 is 15 amino acids long. CDR3 nucleotides: TGTGCCAGTAGTACCGCGGGGCGCAGCAATCAGCCCCAGCATTTT. It is translated as CASSTAGRSNQPQHF. Full variable domain (remainder filled in from reference TRBV19 and TRBJ1-5): DGGITQSPKYLFRKEGQNVTLSCEQNLNHDAMYWYRQDPGQGLRLIYYSQIVNDFQKGDIAEGYSVSREKKESFPLTVTSAQKNPTAFYLCASSTAGRSNQPQHFGDGTRLSIL.

The chain recombines TRBV20-1 with TRBJ2-3; 8 bases are a match to TRBD1. The CDR3 runs to 13 residues. The ends lost 3 bases at V and 2 bases at J; junction bases unmatched: 1. Germline V gene lookup returns CDR1 DFQATT and CDR2 SNEGSKA (reference sequence). CDR3 in DNA: TGCAGTGCTAGGGACAGGGTCACAGATACGCAGTATTTT. Translation: CSARDRVTDTQYF.

The chain has TRBV6-1 and TRBJ2-5; possible D gene TRBD2, 5 bases. V lost 8 bases, J lost 7 bases, and 11 bases lay in between. Per the germline V gene, CDR1 is MNHNS and CDR2 is SASEGT. This CDR3 is 11 amino acids long. The CDR3 sequence is CASGPGVTQYF. The CDR3 coding sequence is TGTGCCAGCGGCCCCGGGGTGACCCAGTACTTC.

The chain employs TRBV7-2 and TRBJ1-2; D ambiguous. V was trimmed by 4 bases and J by 4 bases, leaving 19 bases between them. The CDR3 covers 16 residues. CDR1 and CDR2 (germline): SGHTA, FQGNSA. CDR3 sequence: CASSSMDSITFYGYTF. Written as DNA, the CDR3 is TGTGCCAGCAGCTCCATGGACTCAATTACCTTCTATGGCTACACCTTC.

The sample holds a few counts of this clonotype. This chain joins TRBV4-1 and TRBJ2-1, with D tentatively TRBD2 (6 bases). The CDR3 runs to 13 residues. V lost 4 bases to trimming and J lost 9 bases, with 13 bases between them. The germline V gene encodes CDR1 MGHRA and CDR2 YSYEKL. The CDR3 reads CASSPGVEGEQFF. Here the CDR3 DNA reads TGCGCCAGCAGCCCGGGGGTAGAGGGTGAGCAGTTCTTC.

This clonotype was seen a handful of times. This sequence joins TRBV5-6 and TRBJ2-7, with 7 bases that match TRBD2. V dropped 0 bases and J dropped 2; count of bases not matched to a gene: 2. Germline lookup yields CDR1 SGHDT and CDR2 YYEEEE. The CDR3 sequence is 14 residues long. Written as DNA, the CDR3 is TGTGCCAGCAGCTTGGTAGCGGGTCCCTACGAGCAGTACTTC. Protein: CASSLVAGPYEQYF.

The chain employs TRBV13 and TRBJ1-1, with a tentative D call TRBD1 (6 bases). V was cut by 4 bases and J by 0 bases, with 12 bases left in between. Germline V lookup: CDR1 PRHDT, CDR2 FYEKMQ (reference sequence). The CDR3 length is 15 residues. The CDR3 sequence is CASSSSRTVNTEAFF. In nucleotides, the CDR3 is TGTGCCAGCAGCTCCTCCCGGACAGTGAACACTGAAGCTTTCTTT.

The gene calls are TRBV5-6 and TRBJ2-7, with D hard to call. The ends were cut back, 0 bases at V and 5 bases at J, with 9 bases in the middle. Per the germline V gene, CDR1 is SGHDT and CDR2 is YYEEEE. The CDR3 has 13 amino acids. The CDR3 here is CASSLDSANEQYF. CDR3 in DNA: TGTGCCAGCAGCTTGGACAGCGCCAACGAGCAGTACTTC.

The chain combines TRBV30 with TRBJ1-2, with TRBD1 as a possible D gene (5 bases). The V gene's germline CDR1 is GTSNPN and CDR2 SVGIG (reference sequence). The CDR3 is made up of 15 amino acids. V was pared by 2 bases and J by 6 bases, with 19 bases between. The CDR3, as DNA: TGTGCCTGGAGTTATGACGGACATGGGAGTAATGGCTACACCTTC. Its translation is CAWSYDGHGSNGYTF.

This chain uses TRBV13 with TRBJ2-7; D remains unclear. This CDR3 region has 14 residues. CDR1 and CDR2 (germline): PRHDT, FYEKMQ (reference sequence). Trimming took 5 bases from V and 0 from J, leaving 11 bases between them. Here the CDR3 reads CASSRRTDSYEQYF. CDR3 nucleotides: TGTGCCAGCAGCCGTCGGACGGACTCCTACGAGCAGTACTTC.

The sample holds one count of this clonotype. The chain recombines TRBV20-1 with TRBJ1-5; 10 nucleotides align to TRBD1. Germline V CDR1 and CDR2: DFQATT, SNEGSKA (reference sequence). Trimming took 3 bases from V and 0 from J; bases not matched to a gene: 8. This CDR3 contains 17 residues. For the CDR3, the DNA is TGCAGTGCTAGGACGACAGGGGGCGGGAGTAGCAATCAGCCCCAGCATTTT. Its translation is CSARTTGGGSSNQPQHF.

The rearrangement links TRBV5-1 to TRBJ2-7; TRBD2 is a possible D gene (6 bases). The length of the CDR3 is 15 residues. CDR1 and CDR2 from the germline V gene are SGHRS and YFSETQ. The germline V and J ends were trimmed by 0 bases and 0 bases, with 10 bases remaining between them. Here the CDR3 DNA reads TGCGCCAGCAGCTTGGTGGGGGGAAGCTCCTACGAGCAGTACTTC. Translating gives CASSLVGGSSYEQYF.

In this sample, this clonotype turned up a few times. The chain carries TRBV13 and TRBJ2-3; the D is unclear. The V gene lost 1 base and the J gene lost 4 bases, with 3 bases spanning the gap. Germline-derived CDR1 and CDR2 are PRHDT and FYEKMQ (reference sequence). The CDR3 length is 12 residues. CDR3 residues: CASSLVPDTQYF. CDR3 in DNA: TGTGCCAGCAGCTTAGTACCAGATACGCAGTATTTT.

The CDR3 coding sequence is TGTGCCAGCAGCCAAGAAACAACAGATAATGAAAAACTGTTTTTT. This translates into CASSQETTDNEKLFF. The V call is TRBV3-1, the J call TRBJ1-4; D gene uncertain. Germline-derived CDR1 and CDR2 are LGHDT and YNNKEL (reference sequence). Trimming took off 0 bases at V and 4 bases at J, with 9 bases between the two ends. The length of the CDR3 is 15 residues.

V usage is TRBV9 and J usage is TRBJ2-2; D may match TRBD1 or TRBD2 (6 bases each). The V gene lost 0 bases and the J gene lost 6 bases, with 18 bases spanning the gap. This CDR3 comprises 17 residues. Germline assignment: CDR1 SGDLS and CDR2 YYNGEE. CDR3 coding DNA: TGTGCCAGCAGCGTAGAGCTGACAGGAGGGCTGGCCGGGGAGCTGTTTTTT. Translating gives CASSVELTGGLAGELFF.

In this sample, this clonotype turned up a few times. The chain links TRBV4-3 to TRBJ2-2; TRBD2 matches at 7 bases. Germline lookup yields CDR1 LGHNA and CDR2 YSLEER. V lost 2 bases to trimming and J lost 6 bases; unmatched junction nucleotides: 9. CDR3 length: 16 amino acids. The CDR3 region is CASSQSTPGGAGELFF. The CDR3 bases are TGCGCCAGCAGCCAATCAACCCCGGGAGGCGCCGGGGAGCTGTTTTTT.

The rearrangement joins TRBV6-1 to TRBJ1-5, with TRBD1 matching over 9 bases. CDR1 MNHNS and CDR2 SASEGT come from the germline V gene. Trimming removed 6 bases from V and 5 bases from J; junction bases left unmatched: 11. The CDR3 extends over 16 amino acids. DNA of the CDR3: TGTGCCAGCAGCGTACTAACGGACAGGGGAGATCAGCCCCAGCATTTT. Its protein product is CASSVLTDRGDQPQHF.

In its sample, this clonotype was seen a few times. The gene calls are TRBV4-3 and TRBJ2-4, with unresolved D. The germline V gene encodes CDR1 LGHNA and CDR2 YSLEER. Trimming stripped 1 base from V and 9 bases from J, with 4 bases between. The CDR3 totals 11 residues. CDR3 DNA: TGCGCCAGCAGCCAAGCTGGCATTCAGTACTTC. Amino acids: CASSQAGIQYF.

The chain is built from TRBV7-9 and TRBJ1-4; no reliable D call. CDR1 and CDR2 (germline): SEHNR, FQNEAQ (reference sequence). The CDR3 contains 15 residues. Trimming removed 5 bases from V and 8 bases from J, with 18 bases in between. CDR3 DNA: TGTGCCAGCAGCCTAAAGAGGGCGCGGGAGGAAAAACTGTTTTTT. Protein: CASSLKRAREEKLFF. Combining the CDR3 with reference TRBV7-9 and TRBJ1-4 gives the whole variable domain DTGVSQNPRHKITKRGQNVTFRCDPISEHNRLYWYRQTLGQGPEFLTYFQNEAQLEKSRLLSDRFSAERPKGSFSTLEIQRTEQGDSAMYLCASSLKRAREEKLFFGSGTQLSVL.

The chain employs TRBV5-1 and TRBJ2-1; 12 bases agree with TRBD1. After removal of 6 bases from V and 8 bases from J, the junction contained 6 bases not matched to a gene. CDR3 length: 14 amino acids. Germline values: CDR1 SGHRS, CDR2 YFSETQ. The CDR3 loop reads CASKLGQGAYEQFF. DNA of the CDR3: TGCGCCAGCAAGTTGGGACAGGGGGCCTATGAGCAGTTCTTC.

The chain employs TRBV4-1 and TRBJ2-1, with a tentative D call TRBD2 (7 bases). The CDR3 runs to 14 residues. With 2 bases removed from V and 9 bases from J, the gap between germline ends came to 14 bases. CDR1 MGHRA and CDR2 YSYEKL come from the germline V gene. CDR3 nucleotide sequence: TGCGCCAGCAGCCAAACGGGGGGCGGGGGTGAGCAGTTCTTC. Protein: CASSQTGGGGEQFF.

The rearrangement joins TRBV7-8 to TRBJ2-7; D ambiguous. V was clipped by 11 bases and J by 3 bases, with 11 bases between them. CDR3 length: 11 residues. Germline loops: CDR1 SGHVS, CDR2 FQNEAQ. CDR3 nucleotides: TGTGCCTGCGGATCCCTCTACGAGCAGTACTTC. Translating it yields CACGSLYEQYF.

This chain uses TRBV19 with TRBJ2-1; 8 nucleotides agree with TRBD2. This CDR3 contains 16 residues. Germline V gives CDR1 LNHDA, CDR2 SQIVND (reference sequence). The V segment lost 7 bases and the J segment 2 bases; nucleotides outside the gene matches: 10. As DNA, the CDR3 is TGTGCCAGTAAGAGGGACCGGGAGGGGACCTACAATGAGCAGTTCTTC. Translation: CASKRDREGTYNEQFF.